A selection of T cell receptor beta chains follows, all from one sample in a study of beta chain features in type 1 diabetes. The protocol was immunoSEQ multiplex PCR, while the TCRdb copy is restricted to in-frame clones and leaves out a portion. This table has roughly 150,000 clones, around 7.8% appearing once. Sequenced material: central memory CD4+ T cells from blood. These receptors originate from a woman in her thirties or forties with type 1 diabetes. The CDR3 runs from the conserved cysteine through the conserved F or W. D genes are given only for firm matches. Rows may omit the clone size; those that give it use once, few, many or a size class.

j_gene	abundance	d_gene	v_gene	len	CDR3aa	CDR3nt
TRBJ2-5	-	-	TRBV18	12	CASSPGGETQYF	TGTGCCAGCTCACCAGGGGGGGAGACCCAGTACTTC
TRBJ2-2	-	TRBD1	TRBV7-9	15	CASTPGQGNTGELFF	TGTGCCAGCACCCCGGGACAGGGGAACACCGGGGAGCTGTTTTTT
TRBJ1-4	-	-	TRBV5-1	15	CASSLGTAIDEKLFF	TGCGCCAGCAGCTTGGGTACAGCTATCGACGAAAAACTGTTTTTT
TRBJ2-1	few	TRBD2	TRBV28	16	CASSVRGAGGRNEQFF	TGTGCCAGCAGTGTGCGAGGAGCGGGAGGGCGGAATGAGCAGTTCTTC
TRBJ2-7	-	-	TRBV5-1	16	CASSSGTPTPTYEQYF	TGCGCCAGCAGCTCCGGGACTCCGACCCCAACCTACGAGCAGTACTTC
TRBJ2-2	-	-	TRBV29-1	16	CSPWGEGGSVTGELFF	TGCAGCCCTTGGGGGGAGGGGGGGAGTGTCACCGGGGAGCTGTTTTTT
TRBJ2-7	-	-	TRBV5-1	15	CASSILTGSSYEQYF	TGCGCCAGCAGCATACTAACCGGGAGCTCCTACGAGCAGTACTTC
TRBJ2-1	few	TRBD2	TRBV20-1	11	CSGGGYNEQFF	TGCAGTGGCGGGGGCTACAATGAGCAGTTCTTC
TRBJ2-3	few	TRBD1	TRBV5-4	16	CASSRRTGENADTQYF	TGTGCCAGCAGCCGTAGGACAGGGGAGAACGCAGATACGCAGTATTTT
TRBJ2-7	few	-	TRBV27	13	CASSSDRAYEQYF	TGTGCCAGCAGCTCAGACAGAGCCTACGAGCAGTACTTC
TRBJ1-6	few	TRBD1	TRBV4-2	14	CASSQGTGDSPLHF	TGTGCCAGCAGCCAAGGGACAGGGGACTCACCCCTCCACTTT
TRBJ1-2	-	-	TRBV4-3	16	CASSQNHRDTSYGYTF	TGCGCCAGCAGCCAGAACCACCGGGACACCTCCTATGGCTACACCTTC
TRBJ1-1	-	-	TRBV9	15	CASSVGGPMSPEAFF	TGTGCCAGCAGCGTAGGTGGGCCTATGAGCCCTGAAGCTTTCTTT
TRBJ2-1	-	TRBD2	TRBV7-9	14	CASSLSTSADEQFF	TGTGCCAGCAGCTTATCCACTAGCGCGGATGAGCAGTTCTTC
TRBJ1-5	few	-	TRBV2	13	CASSDDRPYPQHF	TGTGCCAGCAGTGACGACAGACCATATCCCCAGCATTTT
TRBJ1-1	few	-	TRBV5-6	13	CASSLGRNTEAFF	TGTGCCAGCAGCTTGGGCAGGAACACTGAAGCTTTCTTT
TRBJ2-1	few	-	TRBV19	15	CASSMATAAINEQFF	TGTGCCAGTAGTATGGCGACAGCCGCAATCAATGAGCAGTTCTTC
TRBJ1-1	-	-	TRBV4-3	15	CASSPLGGGYTEAFF	TGCGCCAGCAGCCCCTTAGGCGGGGGGTACACTGAAGCTTTCTTT
TRBJ1-5	-	-	TRBV4-1	15	CASSQDLTVPQPQHF	TGCGCCAGCAGCCAAGATTTGACAGTTCCTCAGCCCCAGCATTTT
TRBJ2-2	-	TRBD1	TRBV7-2	17	CASSLGGGRVGSGELFF	TGTGCCAGCAGCTTAGGAGGGGGCAGGGTCGGCTCCGGGGAGCTGTTTTTT
TRBJ1-5	-	-	TRBV4-1	15	CASSQATRGNQPQHF	TGCGCCAGCAGCCAAGCAACCAGGGGCAATCAGCCCCAGCATTTT
TRBJ2-5	few	-	TRBV28	17	CASTIYGGSGQQETQYF	TGTGCCAGCACAATTTACGGTGGCTCCGGACAGCAAGAGACCCAGTACTTC
TRBJ2-3	few	-	TRBV21-1	18	CASSKITTPLDREGTQYF	TGTGCCAGCAGCAAAATTACCACTCCTCTGGACAGGGAAGGTACGCAGTATTTT
TRBJ1-1	-	-	TRBV5-1	14	CASSVDSGDTEAFF	TGCGCCAGCAGCGTGGACTCGGGGGACACTGAAGCTTTCTTT
TRBJ2-1	few	TRBD2	TRBV28	15	CASSFGLAGVGEQFF	TGTGCCAGCAGTTTCGGACTAGCGGGGGTTGGAGAGCAGTTCTTC
TRBJ2-3	few	TRBD2	TRBV9	14	CASSVRLAGDTQYF	TGTGCCAGCAGCGTTAGACTAGCGGGAGATACGCAGTATTTT
TRBJ1-1	few	-	TRBV30	14	CAWSAGSRNTEAFF	TGTGCCTGGAGCGCGGGGTCGAGGAACACTGAAGCTTTCTTT
TRBJ2-7	many	-	TRBV29-1	12	CSVEAPGEEQYF	TGCAGCGTTGAAGCGCCGGGGGAAGAGCAGTACTTC
TRBJ2-1	-	TRBD2	TRBV7-9	18	CASSPHPGLAGGYNEQFF	TGTGCCAGCAGCCCGCATCCGGGACTAGCGGGGGGCTACAATGAGCAGTTCTTC
TRBJ2-5	few	-	TRBV19	13	CASSGPPEETQYF	TGTGCCAGTAGTGGGCCCCCGGAAGAGACCCAGTACTTC
TRBJ1-1	few	-	TRBV11-2	12	CASSLGDTEAFF	TGTGCCAGCAGCTTAGGAGACACTGAAGCTTTCTTT
TRBJ1-1	-	-	TRBV16	14	CASSQSLGEAEAFF	TGTGCCAGCAGCCAATCGCTGGGTGAGGCTGAAGCTTTCTTT
TRBJ1-4	few	-	TRBV9	13	CASSAGVEEKLFF	TGTGCCAGCAGCGCAGGGGTGGAGGAAAAACTGTTTTTT
TRBJ1-5	few	-	TRBV7-2	14	CASSLLGAQQPQHF	TGTGCCAGCAGCTTGTTAGGGGCGCAGCAGCCCCAGCATTTT
TRBJ2-5	-	TRBD1	TRBV5-1	14	CASSSLGGAETQYF	TGCGCCAGCAGCTCCCTAGGGGGCGCGGAGACCCAGTACTTC
TRBJ2-2	few	TRBD1	TRBV9	15	CASSSQGAHTGELFF	TGTGCCAGCAGCTCCCAGGGGGCTCACACCGGGGAGCTGTTTTTT
TRBJ2-1	-	-	TRBV11-3	14	CASSYSGMYNEQFF	TGTGCCAGCAGCTATTCAGGGATGTACAATGAGCAGTTCTTC
TRBJ2-7	-	-	TRBV7-2	14	CASSSTVSSYEQYF	TGTGCCAGCAGCTCGACAGTCAGCTCCTACGAGCAGTACTTC
TRBJ2-1	-	TRBD2	TRBV28	15	CASRLAGLSYNEQFF	TGTGCCAGCAGACTAGCGGGGCTCTCCTACAATGAGCAGTTCTTC
TRBJ2-1	many	-	TRBV11-3	13	CASSLVGTTEQFF	TGTGCCAGCAGCTTAGTCGGGACAACCGAGCAGTTCTTC
TRBJ2-3	few	TRBD2	TRBV5-6	15	CASSPRGVSGDTQYF	TGTGCCAGCAGCCCCCGGGGGGTATCGGGGGATACGCAGTATTTT
TRBJ2-6	-	-	TRBV19	15	CASSSQGSGANVLTF	TGTGCCAGTAGTTCACAGGGCTCTGGGGCCAACGTCCTGACTTTC
TRBJ2-2	-	-	TRBV5-6	13	CASSQGQAGELFF	TGTGCCAGCAGCCAAGGACAAGCCGGGGAGCTGTTTTTT
TRBJ2-3	few	TRBD2	TRBV11-2	14	CASSTGTSGITQYF	TGTGCCAGCAGCACCGGGACTAGCGGGATTACGCAGTATTTT
TRBJ1-1	-	-	TRBV27	14	CASSLSGGYTEAFF	TGTGCCAGCAGTTTATCGGGGGGTTACACTGAAGCTTTCTTT
TRBJ2-1	-	TRBD2	TRBV28	15	CASRGPSAGPNEQFF	TGTGCCAGCAGGGGTCCCTCAGCGGGGCCCAATGAGCAGTTCTTC
TRBJ1-5	few	-	TRBV18	14	CASSPDTGAQPQHF	TGTGCCAGCTCACCAGATACAGGTGCTCAGCCCCAGCATTTT
TRBJ1-2	few	TRBD1	TRBV7-2	13	CASSWDRGERYTF	TGTGCCAGCAGCTGGGACAGGGGGGAGCGCTACACCTTC
TRBJ1-4	few	TRBD1	TRBV28	16	CASSSGQGATNEKLFF	TGTGCCAGCAGTTCAGGACAGGGTGCAACTAATGAAAAACTGTTTTTT
TRBJ2-3	few	TRBD1	TRBV19	15	CASRPLTGGTDTQYF	TGTGCCAGTAGACCCCTCACAGGGGGCACAGATACGCAGTATTTT